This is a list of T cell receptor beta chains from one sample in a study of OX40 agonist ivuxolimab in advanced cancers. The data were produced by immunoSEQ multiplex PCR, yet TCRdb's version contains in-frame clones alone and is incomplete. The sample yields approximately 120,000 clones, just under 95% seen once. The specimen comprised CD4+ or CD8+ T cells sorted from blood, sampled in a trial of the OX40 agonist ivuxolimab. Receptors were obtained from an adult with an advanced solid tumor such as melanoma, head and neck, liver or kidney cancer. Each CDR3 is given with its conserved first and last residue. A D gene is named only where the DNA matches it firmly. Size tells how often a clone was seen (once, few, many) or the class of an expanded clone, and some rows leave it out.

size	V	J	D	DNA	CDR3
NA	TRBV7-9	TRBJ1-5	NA	TGTGCCAGCAGCCGAGGGGTGAGCAATCAGCCCCAGCATTTT	CASSRGVSNQPQHF
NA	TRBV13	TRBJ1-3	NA	TGTGCCAGCAGCCCCCGGGACCAAGGGGGAAACACCATATATTTT	CASSPRDQGGNTIYF
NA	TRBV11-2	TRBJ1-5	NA	TGTGCCAGCAGCTGGACAGATAGCAATCAGCCCCAGCATTTT	CASSWTDSNQPQHF
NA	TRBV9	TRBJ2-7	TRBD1	TGTGCCAGCAGCCGGGGACAGGGCAACGAGCAGTACTTC	CASSRGQGNEQYF
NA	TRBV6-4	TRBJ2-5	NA	TGTGCCAGCAGTCGACAGTGGGGGGAGACCCAGTACTTC	CASSRQWGETQYF
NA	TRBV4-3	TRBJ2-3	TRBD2	TGCGCCAGCAGCCAAGATCTAGCGGGAGGGCCAGATACGCAGTATTTT	CASSQDLAGGPDTQYF
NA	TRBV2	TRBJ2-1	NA	TGTGCCAGCAGTGATCCACGCTCCTACAATGAGCAGTTCTTC	CASSDPRSYNEQFF
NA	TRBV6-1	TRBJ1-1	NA	TGTGCCAGCAGTGAGTTCCCGGGGACGACACGAGCTTTCTTT	CASSEFPGTTRAFF
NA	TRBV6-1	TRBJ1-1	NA	TGTGCCAGCAGTGAAACCCGGGGTGAAGCTTTCTTT	CASSETRGEAFF
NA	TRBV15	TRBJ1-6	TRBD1	TGTGCCACCAGCAGAGATCAGGGGGACAGGTTCCACTTT	CATSRDQGDRFHF
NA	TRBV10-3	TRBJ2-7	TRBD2	TGTGCCATCAGTGAGGCTAGCGGGAGGGCCGGGTACGAGCAGTACTTC	CAISEASGRAGYEQYF
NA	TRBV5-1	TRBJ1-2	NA	TGCGCCAGCAGCTATTGGACAGCCTATGGCTACACCTTC	CASSYWTAYGYTF
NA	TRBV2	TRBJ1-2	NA	TGTGCCAGCGAGAGACAGGTCGCTGAAGGCTACACCTTC	CASERQVAEGYTF
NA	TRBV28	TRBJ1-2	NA	TGTGCCAGCCTAATTGCAGGGGCAGACAAGGGCTACACCTTC	CASLIAGADKGYTF
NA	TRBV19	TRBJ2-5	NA	TGTGCCAGTAGTTTCGGTCTGCAAGAGACCCAGTACTTC	CASSFGLQETQYF
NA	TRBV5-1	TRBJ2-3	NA	TGCGCCAGCCGGCTAGGGCCTAGCACAGATACGCAGTATTTT	CASRLGPSTDTQYF
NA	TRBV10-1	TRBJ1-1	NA	TGCGCCAGCAGTACCGATCCGACCCACATGAACACTGAAGCTTTCTTT	CASSTDPTHMNTEAFF
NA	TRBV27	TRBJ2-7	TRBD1	TGTGCCAGCAGCCCAGGGACAGGACCCTACGAGCAGTACTTC	CASSPGTGPYEQYF
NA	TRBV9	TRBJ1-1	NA	TGTGCCAGCAGAAAAATCACAGGGTTCACTGAAGCTTTCTTT	CASRKITGFTEAFF
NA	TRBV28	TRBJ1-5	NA	TGTGCCAGCAGTCGGTCAGGGGAGCAGCCCCAGCATTTT	CASSRSGEQPQHF
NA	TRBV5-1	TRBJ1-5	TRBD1	TGCGCCAGCAGCTTGGAGGGGGCCAAGCAGCCCCAGCATTTT	CASSLEGAKQPQHF
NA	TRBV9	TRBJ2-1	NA	TGTGCCAGCAGCACTTGGGGGAATGAGCAGTTCTTC	CASSTWGNEQFF
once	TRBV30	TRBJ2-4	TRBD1	TGTGCCTGGAGCGGACGGACAGGGGGGGCCAAAAACATTCAGTACTTC	CAWSGRTGGAKNIQYF
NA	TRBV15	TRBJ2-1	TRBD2	TGTGCCACCAGAGTTCTAGCGGGAGTAAACGAGCAGTTCTTC	CATRVLAGVNEQFF
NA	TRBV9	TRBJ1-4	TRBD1	TGTGCCAGCAGCGTTAACAGGGGGTATGCAACTAATGAAAAACTGTTTTTT	CASSVNRGYATNEKLFF
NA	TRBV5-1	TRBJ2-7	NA	TGCGCCAGCAGCTTGGGAGGGCCGAGAGGCTACGAGCAGTACTTC	CASSLGGPRGYEQYF
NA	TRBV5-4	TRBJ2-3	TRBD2	TGTGCCAGCAGCCGAGGACTAGCGGGAGGGCTAAGCACAGATACGCAGTATTTT	CASSRGLAGGLSTDTQYF
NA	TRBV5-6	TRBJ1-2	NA	TGTGCCAGCAGATCATCCGGCGTTACGAAAGGCTATGGCTACACCTTC	CASRSSGVTKGYGYTF
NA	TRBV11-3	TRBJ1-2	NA	TGTGCCAGCAGCTTAGGCCTAGACTATGGCTACACCTTC	CASSLGLDYGYTF
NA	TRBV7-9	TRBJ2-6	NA	TGTGCCAGCAGCGCACACGGGACTTCCTCTGGGGCCAACGTCCTGACTTTC	CASSAHGTSSGANVLTF
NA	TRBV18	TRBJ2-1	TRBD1	TGTGCCAGCTCACCAATGATCCGGACAGGGGCAGAGGATGAGCAGTTCTTC	CASSPMIRTGAEDEQFF
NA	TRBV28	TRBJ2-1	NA	TGTGCCAGCAGTCCATCTGGCGGGGTATACAATGAGCAGTTCTTC	CASSPSGGVYNEQFF
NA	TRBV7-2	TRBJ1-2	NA	TGTGCCAGCAGCTTAGTCCACGATGGGGCTAGAGGCTACACCTTC	CASSLVHDGARGYTF
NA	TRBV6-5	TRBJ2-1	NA	TGTGCCAGCAGCCTATTCTCGGAGAGGGAGGGGGAGTTCTTC	CASSLFSEREGEFF
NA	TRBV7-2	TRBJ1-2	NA	TGTGCCAGCAGCTTAAATCGGGGAAGGCATGGCTACACCTTC	CASSLNRGRHGYTF
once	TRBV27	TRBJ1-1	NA	TGTGCCAGCAGTTTTCGGGGCCACGAAGCTTTCTTT	CASSFRGHEAFF
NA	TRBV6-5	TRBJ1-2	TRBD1	TGTGCCAGCAGTTCCCGGGACAGGGATGCTAACTATGGCTACACCTTC	CASSSRDRDANYGYTF
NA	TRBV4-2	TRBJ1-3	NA	TGTGCCAGCAGCCAAGATCTAGGTTTCTCTGGAAACACCATATATTTT	CASSQDLGFSGNTIYF
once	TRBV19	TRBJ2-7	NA	TGTGCCAGTAGTATACAAACGGGGCAGCGCTGGGACGAGCAGTACTTC	CASSIQTGQRWDEQYF
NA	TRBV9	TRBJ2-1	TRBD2	TGTGCCAGCAGCGTACTTTCTAGCGGGAGCGGCTACAATGAGCAGTTCTTC	CASSVLSSGSGYNEQFF
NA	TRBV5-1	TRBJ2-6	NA	TGCGCCAGCAGCAGGGGTCCAGACTCTGGGGCCAACGTCCTGACTTTC	CASSRGPDSGANVLTF
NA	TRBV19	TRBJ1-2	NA	TGTGCCAGTAGTCTATGGGGGGAAGAACCCTATGGCTACACCTTC	CASSLWGEEPYGYTF
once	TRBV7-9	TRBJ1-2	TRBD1	TGTGCCAGCAGCTTAGAGCCGGGACAGGGCCTCTATGGCTACACCTTC	CASSLEPGQGLYGYTF
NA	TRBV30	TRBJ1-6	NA	TGTGCCTGGATTAGGGCACCGAATTCACCCCTCCACTTT	CAWIRAPNSPLHF
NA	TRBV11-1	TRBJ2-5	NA	TGTGCCAGCAGCCCCAGACAGGACCTTGGCCGGACCCAGTACTTC	CASSPRQDLGRTQYF
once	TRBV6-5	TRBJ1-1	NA	TGTGCCAGCAGTTACTGGGGGGAGAACACTGAAGCTTTCTTT	CASSYWGENTEAFF
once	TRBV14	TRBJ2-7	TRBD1	TGTACCAGCAGCCTCGGACAGGCTGTGGGCTACGAGCAGTACTTC	CTSSLGQAVGYEQYF
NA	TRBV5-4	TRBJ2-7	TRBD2	TGTGCCAGCAGCTTGGGAGGACTAGCGGGCTCCTACGAGCAGTACTTC	CASSLGGLAGSYEQYF
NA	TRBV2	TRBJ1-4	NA	TGTGCCAGCAGTGAGGACGGTAGGCCCGGCGGTGAAAAACTGTTTTTT	CASSEDGRPGGEKLFF